This T cell receptor (beta chain) was retrieved from a study of blood T cell repertoires in COVID-19. Study at large: There were acute and convalescent COVID-19 samples, and they came from the United States, Italy and Spain. Sample material is recorded as cDNA or gDNA derived from T cells, B-cell-depleted T cells, or PBMCs.

CDR1 and CDR2 (germline): KGHDR, SFDVKD. The V gene lost 0 bases and the J gene lost 7 bases, with 17 bases spanning the gap. The CDR3 is made up of 17 amino acids. Original processing notes: Reference gene primer amplification yielded estimated nucleated cell counts. The assay was immunoSEQ multiplex PCR, and TCRdb's table has in-frame clones only and misses some. That table furnishes V, J and clone size, whereas the DNA furnished D and trimming. Among about 64,000 clones listed, approximately 91% were seen once. The rearrangement uses TRBV24-1 and TRBJ2-2; weak D call: TRBD2 (7 bases). The sequencing sample was made of peripheral blood. This TCR derives from a human donor in a cohort sampled during active COVID-19. CDR3 coding DNA: TGTGCCACCAGTGATTTGAGGGGGGGGCCAGGCGTCGGGGAGCTGTTTTTT. Translated: CATSDLRGGPGVGELFF.